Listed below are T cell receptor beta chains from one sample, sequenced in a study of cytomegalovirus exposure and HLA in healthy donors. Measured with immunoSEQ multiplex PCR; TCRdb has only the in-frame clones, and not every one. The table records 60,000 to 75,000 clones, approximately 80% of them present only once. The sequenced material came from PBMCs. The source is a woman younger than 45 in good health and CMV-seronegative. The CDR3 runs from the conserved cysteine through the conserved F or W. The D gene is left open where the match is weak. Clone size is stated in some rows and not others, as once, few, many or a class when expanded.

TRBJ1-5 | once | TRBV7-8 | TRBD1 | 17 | TGTGCCAGCAGCCCACGGACAGGAGACTTTGGAAATCAGCCCCAGCATTTT | CASSPRTGDFGNQPQHF
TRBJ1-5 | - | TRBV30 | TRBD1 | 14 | TGTGCCTGGAGCCGGACAGGGGGTGGTCAGCCCCAGCATTTT | CAWSRTGGGQPQHF
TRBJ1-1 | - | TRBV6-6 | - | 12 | TGTGCCAGCTCACAGGGAGACACTGAAGCTTTCTTT | CASSQGDTEAFF
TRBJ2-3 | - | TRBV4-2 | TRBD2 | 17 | TGTGCCAGCAGCCAAGATGTGGTAGCGGGGAGCACAGATACGCAGTATTTT | CASSQDVVAGSTDTQYF
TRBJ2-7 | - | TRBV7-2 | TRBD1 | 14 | TGTGCCAGCAGCTTACCGGGACAGGGTCGGGAGCAGTACTTC | CASSLPGQGREQYF
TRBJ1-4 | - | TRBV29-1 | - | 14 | TGCAGCGTTGAAAGGTGGGGCGTAAATGAAAAACTGTTTTTT | CSVERWGVNEKLFF
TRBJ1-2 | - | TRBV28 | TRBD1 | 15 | TGTGCCAGCAGTTTGTGGGGGGCAGGGGGCTATGGCTACACCTTC | CASSLWGAGGYGYTF
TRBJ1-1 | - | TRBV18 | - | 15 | TGTGCCAGCTCACCACCGAGGAGCGCGAACACTGAAGCTTTCTTT | CASSPPRSANTEAFF
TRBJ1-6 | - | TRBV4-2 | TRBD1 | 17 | TGTGCCAGCAGCCAGGCGGAGACAGGGGTCTATAATTCACCCCTCCACTTT | CASSQAETGVYNSPLHF
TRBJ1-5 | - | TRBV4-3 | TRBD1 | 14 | TGCGCCAGCAGCCAAGCAGGGGGCGGTCAGCCCCAGCATTTT | CASSQAGGGQPQHF
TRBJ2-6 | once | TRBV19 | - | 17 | TGTGCCAGTAGTATGCAGGGCCGAAGCTCTGGGGCCAACGTCCTGACTTTC | CASSMQGRSSGANVLTF
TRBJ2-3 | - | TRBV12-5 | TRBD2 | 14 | TGTGCTAGTGGCCCGGGACTAGCCACAGATACGCAGTATTTT | CASGPGLATDTQYF
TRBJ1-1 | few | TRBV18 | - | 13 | TGTGCCAGCGCCCGGGGGAGGGCTACTGAAGCTTTCTTT | CASARGRATEAFF
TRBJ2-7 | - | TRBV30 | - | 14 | TGTGCCTGGAGTGTAGGGGGAATCTACTACGAGCAGTACTTC | CAWSVGGIYYEQYF
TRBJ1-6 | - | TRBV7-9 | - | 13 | TGTGCCAGCAGCTCGCAGTGGAATTCACCCCTCCACTTT | CASSSQWNSPLHF
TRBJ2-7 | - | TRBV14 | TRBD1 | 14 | TGTGCCAGCAGCCTGGGACAGGGCCCCTACGAGCAGTACTTC | CASSLGQGPYEQYF
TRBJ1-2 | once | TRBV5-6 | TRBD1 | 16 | TGTGCCAGCAGCTCCTCCCTGAGGGGGCATGCCTATGGCTACACCTTC | CASSSSLRGHAYGYTF
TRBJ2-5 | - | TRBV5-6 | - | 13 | TGTGCCAGCAGCTTGGAGGCAGGGGAGACCCAGTACTTC | CASSLEAGETQYF
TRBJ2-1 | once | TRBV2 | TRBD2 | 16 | TGTGCCAGCAGTGAACTGGCTAGCGGGAGCCTCAATGAGCAGTTCTTC | CASSELASGSLNEQFF
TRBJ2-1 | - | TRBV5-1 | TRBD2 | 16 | TGCGCCAGCAGCTTGGAAGCGGGACTTACTTCCAATGAGCAGTTCTTC | CASSLEAGLTSNEQFF
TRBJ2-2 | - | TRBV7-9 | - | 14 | TGTGCCAGCAGCTCCACGGGGGACACCGGGGAGCTGTTTTTT | CASSSTGDTGELFF
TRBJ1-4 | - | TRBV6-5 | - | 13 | TGTGCCAGCAGACGGACAGCTAATGAAAAACTGTTTTTT | CASRRTANEKLFF
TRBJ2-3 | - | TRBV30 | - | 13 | TGTGCCTGGACCAGGAGGACCACAGATACGCAGTATTTT | CAWTRRTTDTQYF
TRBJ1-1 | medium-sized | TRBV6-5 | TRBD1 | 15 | TGTGCCAGCAGTAGGACAGGGGAAACGAACACTGAAGCTTTCTTT | CASSRTGETNTEAFF
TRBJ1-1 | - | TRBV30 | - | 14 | TGTGCCTGGAGTGTCCGGGGAGGGGAAACTGAAGCTTTCTTT | CAWSVRGGETEAFF
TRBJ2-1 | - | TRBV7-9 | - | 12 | TGTGCCAGCAGCTCCTCCTCGAATGAGCAGTTCTTC | CASSSSSNEQFF
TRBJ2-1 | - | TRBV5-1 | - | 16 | TGCGCCAGCAGCTTGGAGGGGGACTACCCCTACAATGAGCAGTTCTTC | CASSLEGDYPYNEQFF
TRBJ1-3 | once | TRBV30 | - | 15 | TGTGCCTGGAGTAGGGCTACAGGGCCTGGAAACACCATATATTTT | CAWSRATGPGNTIYF
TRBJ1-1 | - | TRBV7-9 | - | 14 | TGTGCCAGCAGCCTCAGGGGTTCGGACACTGAAGCTTTCTTT | CASSLRGSDTEAFF
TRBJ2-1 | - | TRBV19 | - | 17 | TGTGCCAGTAGTATTGGAGTGGGGCGGAGCAACTACAATGAGCAGTTCTTC | CASSIGVGRSNYNEQFF
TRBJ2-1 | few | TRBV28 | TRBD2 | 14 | TGTGCCAGCAGTAGCGGGGGGAATTACAATGAGCAGTTCTTC | CASSSGGNYNEQFF
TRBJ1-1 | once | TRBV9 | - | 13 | TGTGCCAGCAGCGTACCAGGGCGACCCTGGGCTTTCTTT | CASSVPGRPWAFF
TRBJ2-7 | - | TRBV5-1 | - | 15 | TGCGCCAGCAGCAATTCCTCAGGGGTCCCCTACGAGCAGTACTTC | CASSNSSGVPYEQYF
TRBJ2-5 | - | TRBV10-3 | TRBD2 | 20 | TGTGCCATCAGTGAGTCGATTGGGACGGTGACTAGCGGGAGTCAAGAGACCCAGTACTTC | CAISESIGTVTSGSQETQYF